This T cell receptor (beta chain) was captured by sequencing in a study of post-analysis software for immune sequencing data. Study as a whole: In terms of disease course, relapsing-remitting, secondary progressive and progressive-relapsing multiple sclerosis were included.

There are a few counts of this clonotype. Its cognate antigen is unknown. The CDR3 sequence is 19 residues long. Trimming at V came to 1 base and at J to 2 bases, leaving 11 bases not matched to a gene. Germline V gives CDR1 SGHKS, CDR2 YYEKEE (reference sequence). Unique molecular identifiers were built into the TCR beta cDNA libraries. T cells numbering about 0.9 to 11 million yielded 450,000 to 500,000 cDNA molecules. One entry per CDR3 protein results from TCRdb running MiXCR on the PCR reads. Among 750,000 to 900,000 distinct CDR3 sequences listed, just over 45% were seen once. Overall study findings and caveats: The normalized Chao1 diversity of multiple sclerosis patients was significantly lower than that of controls. The five TRBV segments detected at higher frequency in patients than in controls included TRBV5-6, TRBV5-1 and TRBV20-1. When the samples were clustered directly with F measure, those that had been prepared in the same batch showed strong co-clustering.

The source of this sequence is a girl aged 10 to 17 with multiple sclerosis. The rearrangement links TRBV5-5 to TRBJ2-6; TRBD1 agrees at 8 bases. Sequenced material: blood. CDR3 protein: CASSLSGPDRGAGANVLTF. CDR3 bases: TGTGCCAGCAGCTTGAGCGGGCCCGACAGGGGCGCTGGGGCCAACGTCCTGACTTTC.